A single TCR beta chain is shown here with its context. Germline V lookup: CDR1 LGHDT, CDR2 YNNKEL (reference sequence). Losses at the gene ends were 3 bases for V and 0 bases for J; bases not matched to a gene: 8. The CDR3 is 16 amino acids. One Seattle source followed patients from active infection through their disease course. This specimen comes from a study of blood T cell repertoires in COVID-19. About the research overall: Samples of COVID-19 (acute and convalescent) were obtained from the United States, Italy and Spain. T cells, B-cell-depleted T cells, or PBMCs provided the cDNA or gDNA that served as material.

Original handling: Reference gene primer amplification in the assay estimated nucleated cell counts. Profiled with immunoSEQ multiplex PCR; TCRdb holds only in-frame clones, not every one. V and J calls plus clone size are reproduced from that table; the DNA served to infer D and trimming. The repertoire holds fewer than 350,000 clones, with 80% to 95% as singletons. The sample consisted of peripheral blood. The TCR was taken from a woman under 40 with COVID-19, enrolled during active disease. The rearrangement links TRBV3-1 (or the pseudogene TRBV3-2) to TRBJ2-7; 7 nucleotides line up with TRBD2. This CDR3 reads CASSHCSGDSSYEQYF. In DNA, the CDR3 is TGTGCCAGCAGCCACTGCAGCGGGGACTCCTCCTACGAGCAGTACTTC.